These 19 T cell receptor beta chains originate from one sample sequenced in a study of blood T cells in healthy people across ages. The second PCR ran roughly 6 to 11 cycles with a sample-barcoded 5' primer and J-beta primers. TCRdb re-called the 5' RACE reads through MiXCR, storing one row per CDR3 protein. The profile shows about 1.6 million distinct CDR3 sequences, about 32% of them singletons. The material sequenced was blood. The receptor set was obtained from a woman aged 25 to 39 in good health.

This clonotype occurred once. V gene TRBV18 combines with J gene TRBJ2-3; no reliable D call. The CDR3 runs to 16 residues. Germline loops: CDR1 KGHSH, CDR2 LQKENI. Trimming stripped 3 bases from V and 5 bases from J, with 18 bases between. CDR3 in DNA: TGTGCCAGCTCACCTAAGCACGCCGTTCTTCTAGATACGCAGTATTTT. Translating gives CASSPKHAVLLDTQYF.

This chain connects TRBV13 to TRBJ2-4, with 14 bases aligning to TRBD2. The CDR3 runs 16 residues. Unmatched junction bases numbered 8, after V lost 0 bases and J lost 13 bases. CDR1 and CDR2 from the germline V gene are PRHDT and FYEKMQ (reference sequence). CDR3 in amino acids: CASSLGGTSGSREQYF. The CDR3 DNA reads as TGTGCCAGCAGCTTAGGCGGGACTAGCGGGAGTCGGGAGCAGTACTTC.

This clonotype was counted between two and nine times. V gene TRBV24-1 combines with J gene TRBJ2-1; D gene uncertain. The CDR3 has 14 residues. Germline-derived CDR1 and CDR2 are KGHDR and SFDVKD. V lost 1 base, J lost 5 bases, and 8 bases lay in between. The CDR3 DNA is TGTGCCACCAGTGATTTCACTGGAAACAATGAGCAGTTCTTC. Translated: CATSDFTGNNEQFF.

This clonotype has ten or more counts. The CDR3: CASSLAGSGGLTSYNEQFF. CDR3 bases: TGCGCCAGCAGCTTGGCGGGTAGCGGGGGGCTCACCTCCTACAATGAGCAGTTCTTC. The rearrangement links TRBV5-1 to TRBJ2-1; the match to TRBD2 covers 10 bases. The germline gives CDR1 SGHRS, CDR2 YFSETQ. V shed 0 bases and J 0 bases; nucleotides not matched to a gene: 9. The CDR3 consists of 19 residues.

This clonotype was observed a handful of times. V gene TRBV4-1 combines with J gene TRBJ1-2, with no clear D. The CDR3 length is 14 residues. Germline values: CDR1 MGHRA, CDR2 YSYEKL. V was cut by 4 bases and J by 4 bases, with 13 bases left in between. CDR3 residues: CASSPTRAGYGYTF. CDR3 nucleotides: TGCGCCAGCAGCCCGACGAGGGCTGGCTATGGCTACACCTTC.

Remarks on this clonotype: A read error may produce the germline difference seen at one junction end. This chain connects TRBV5-1 to TRBJ1-1, with D perhaps TRBD1 (5 bases). The CDR3 contains 16 residues. Germline V gene data show CDR1 as SGHRS and CDR2 as YFSETQ. The CDR3 loop is CATNPGGPLMATDAFF. The CDR3 DNA follows: TGCGCCACGAATCCGGGGGGTCCCTTGATGGCCACTGACGCTTTCTTT. Together with reference TRBV5-1 and TRBJ1-1, the CDR3 gives the full variable domain: KAGVTQTPRYLIKTRGQQVTLSCSPISGHRSVSWYQQTPGQGLQFLFEYFSETQRNKGNFPGRFSGRQFSNSRSEMNVSTLELGDSALYLCATNPGGPLMATDAFFGQGTRLTVV.

The rearrangement links TRBV20-1 to TRBJ2-7, with 7 positions matching TRBD1. The CDR3 runs to 14 residues. Germline-derived CDR1 and CDR2 are DFQATT and SNEGSKA (reference sequence). V gave up 0 bases and J gave up 9 bases; unmatched junction bases: 11. Here the CDR3 DNA reads TGCAGTGCTAGAGACCCTACCTCGAGGGGGCGGCAGTACTTC. Its translation: CSARDPTSRGRQYF.

The rearrangement uses TRBV5-1 and TRBJ2-1; TRBD2 agrees at 14 bases. From germline, CDR1 is SGHRS and CDR2 YFSETQ. The CDR3 is 14 residues long. V lost 3 bases and J lost 14; bases outside the gene matches: 7. CDR3 DNA sequence: TGCGCCAGCAGCTCCGGGACTAGCGGGAGTCCGGAGTTCTTC. Protein: CASSSGTSGSPEFF. The whole variable domain, filled in from reference TRBV5-1 and TRBJ2-1, reads KAGVTQTPRYLIKTRGQQVTLSCSPISGHRSVSWYQQTPGQGLQFLFEYFSETQRNKGNFPGRFSGRQFSNSRSEMNVSTLELGDSALYLCASSSGTSGSPEFFGPGTRLTVL.

This clonotype was observed at least ten times. The CDR3, as DNA: TGCAGCGTTGGGACGATTGAAGGCTACGAGCAGTACTTC. Translated, it gives CSVGTIEGYEQYF. This chain joins TRBV29-1 and TRBJ2-7, with D unresolved. CDR1 and CDR2 (germline): SQVTM, ANQGSEA. The CDR3 sequence is 13 residues long. The V and J ends lost 4 bases and 3 bases respectively, with 13 bases between them.

The rearrangement uses TRBV2 and TRBJ2-5; D may be TRBD2 (6 bases). The J call may be mistaken, given a closer DNA end match to TRBJ2-7. CDR1 is SNHLY, CDR2 FYNNEI, per germline. This CDR3 has 15 amino acids. This chain's CDR3 is CASSPGASVLYEQYF. DNA of the CDR3: TGTGCCAGCAGTCCCGGGGCTAGCGTACTCTACGAGCAGTACTTC.

In this sample, this clonotype turned up a few times. One end of the junction varies from germline; a read error may be responsible. The gene calls are TRBV10-3 and TRBJ2-6; 10 bases line up with TRBD1. In germline, CDR1 is ENHRY, CDR2 SYGVKD. The CDR3 is made up of 18 amino acids. CDR3 DNA sequence: TGTGCCCTAAGCTCCGGGACAGGGGTTCACTCTGGGGCCAACGTCCCGACTTTC. Residues: CALSSGTGVHSGANVPTF.

V is TRBV13 and J is TRBJ1-6, with 10 bases fitting TRBD1. This CDR3 is 15 amino acids long. The germline V gene has CDR1 PRHDT and CDR2 FYEKMQ (reference sequence). The trim removed 6 bases at V and 7 bases at J, leaving 6 bases unmatched. CDR3 DNA: TGTGCCAGCAGACCCGGGACAGGGGACAATTCACCCCTCCACTTT. This sequence encodes CASRPGTGDNSPLHF.

This clonotype was seen a few times. The V gene is TRBV6-1, the J gene TRBJ2-1; D uncertain. Germline V gene sequence: CDR1 MNHNS, CDR2 SASEGT. V lost 4 bases and J 2 bases, leaving 9 bases between the germline ends. The length of the CDR3 is 14 residues. Here the CDR3 DNA reads TGTGCCAGCAGTGCGGTTACTACCTACAATGAGCAGTTCTTC. The encoded protein is CASSAVTTYNEQFF.

On this clonotype: Mismatch with germline at one junction end may stem from a read error. This chain connects TRBV18 to TRBJ2-7; 14 bases are a match to TRBD2. CDR3 size: 16 residues. Germline CDR1 and CDR2: KGHSH and LQKENI. The CDR3 loop reads CASSLGLAGVSHEQYF. As DNA, the CDR3 is TGTGCCAGCTCACTGGGACTAGCGGGAGTCTCCCACGAGCAGTACTTC.

The chain joins TRBV27 to TRBJ1-1, with 11 bases lining up with TRBD1. V lost 5 bases to trimming and J lost 3 bases; unmatched junction nucleotides: 8. The CDR3 runs 16 residues. The V gene's germline CDR1 is MNHEY and CDR2 SMNVEV (reference sequence). CDR3 in amino acids: CASSPRTGGADTEAFF. The CDR3 bases are TGTGCCAGCAGTCCCCGGACAGGGGGCGCGGACACTGAAGCTTTCTTT.

A few counts support this clonotype. The rearrangement joins TRBV15 to TRBJ2-7; D may be TRBD2 (6 bases). The V gene lost 8 bases and the J gene lost 7 bases, with 21 bases spanning the gap. The CDR3 is 14 amino acids. Germline V CDR1 and CDR2: LNHNV, YYDKDF (reference sequence). For the CDR3, the DNA is TGTGCCACCGGAACGGGGGTACTGTACAATGAGCAGTACTTC. It codes for CATGTGVLYNEQYF.

This clonotype has more than one count but fewer than ten. J is TRBJ2-3 and V is TRBV5-1; D possibly corresponds to TRBD2 (6 bases). The CDR3 is 14 residues long. In germline, CDR1 is SGHRS, CDR2 YFSETQ. V was clipped by 4 bases and J by 2 bases, with 11 bases between them. The CDR3 DNA reads TGCGCCAGCAGCGCGGGACTTAACACAGATACGCAGTATTTT. Translated, it gives CASSAGLNTDTQYF.

The V gene is TRBV6-6, the J gene TRBJ2-7, with 12 bases aligning to TRBD2. The germline CDR1 and CDR2 sequences are MNHNY and SVGAGI (reference sequence). The CDR3 length is 15 residues. V lost 6 bases to trimming and J lost 2 bases; unmatched junction nucleotides: 5. CDR3 nucleotides: TGTGCCAGCAGATGGACTAGCGGGGCTACCTACGAGCAGTACTTC. Protein sequence: CASRWTSGATYEQYF.

This clonotype appeared a few times. The chain recombines TRBV27 with TRBJ2-5, with D unclear. Trimming pared 2 bases from V and 1 base from J, leaving 11 bases between. This CDR3 has 15 amino acids. Germline CDR1 is MNHEY and CDR2 is SMNVEV (reference sequence). CDR3 sequence (DNA): TGTGCCAGCAGTTTACTGCCCCCATCCCAAGAGACCCAGTACTTC. Its protein product is CASSLLPPSQETQYF.